Shown below are 15 T cell receptor beta chains from a single sample sequenced in a study of blood T cells in healthy people across ages. The use of a sample-barcoded 5' primer and a J-beta primer mix characterized a second PCR of roughly 6 to 11 cycles. TCRdb reprocessed the 5' RACE reads with MiXCR, giving one entry per CDR3 protein. The sample yields 630,000 or so distinct CDR3 sequences, 25% to 35% seen once. The sample was blood. All receptors derive from a woman aged 80 or over in good health.

A few counts support this clonotype. V is TRBV28 and J is TRBJ1-1; D ambiguous. The germline V and J ends were trimmed by 7 bases and 0 bases, with 3 bases remaining between them. Germline V gene lookup returns CDR1 MDHEN and CDR2 SYDVKM. This CDR3 has 11 amino acids. The CDR3 DNA reads as TGTGCCAGCACGATGAACACTGAAGCTTTCTTT. Translating it yields CASTMNTEAFF.

At least ten counts were recorded for this clonotype. For the CDR3, the DNA is TGTGCCAGCAGTTTAGCGGGGTCTAGCAATGAGCAGTTCTTC. It is translated as CASSLAGSSNEQFF. This chain links TRBV12-3 or TRBV12-4 with TRBJ2-1; no reliable D call. The V and J ends lost 0 bases and 6 bases respectively, with 9 bases between them. The CDR3 runs 14 residues.

This chain joins TRBV15 and TRBJ1-4; 10 bases map to TRBD1. The germline CDR1 and CDR2 sequences are LNHNV and YYDKDF (reference sequence). With 0 bases clipped from V and 8 bases from J, the junction kept 18 bases outside the gene matches. The CDR3 is 20 amino acids. DNA for the CDR3: TGTGCCACCAGCAGAGATCTATTGAAGGGACAGGGGTTTTCAAGCGAAAAACTGTTTTTT. It specifies CATSRDLLKGQGFSSEKLFF.

A word on this clonotype: The germline gene is not matched at one end of the junction; a read error may be the cause. The J gene is TRBJ2-3, the V gene TRBV12-3 or TRBV12-4; D may be TRBD2 (5 bases). This CDR3 region has 17 residues. CDR3 loop: CASSSGVGGQSTDAQYF. Written as DNA, the CDR3 is TGTGCCAGCAGTTCGGGCGTCGGAGGCCAGAGCACAGATGCGCAGTATTTT.

This clonotype was seen many times. The rearrangement links TRBV20-1 to TRBJ2-5; perhaps TRBD1 as D (5 bases). The germline V gene has CDR1 DFQATT and CDR2 SNEGSKA (reference sequence). Between the trimmed V and J ends, which lost 3 bases and 1 base, there was a span of 21 bases. There are 17 residues in the CDR3. This CDR3 reads CSASPFQVGPSQETQYF. The CDR3 nucleotides are TGCAGTGCTAGCCCGTTTCAGGTGGGGCCGTCCCAAGAGACCCAGTACTTC.

In the case of this clonotype: Mismatch with germline at one junction end may stem from a read error. The chain is built from TRBV30 and TRBJ2-7; D may be TRBD2 (5 bases). Germline V gives CDR1 GTSNPN, CDR2 SVGIG (reference sequence). The CDR3 covers 14 residues. In DNA form, the CDR3 reads TGTGCCCGGAGTGCCGGACTCGACTCCTACGAGCAGTACTTC. It encodes CARSAGLDSYEQYF.

This clonotype was observed many times. V usage is TRBV15 and J usage is TRBJ1-5, with D tentatively TRBD1 (6 bases). The V gene's germline CDR1 is LNHNV and CDR2 YYDKDF (reference sequence). This CDR3 is built from 16 residues. V lost 5 bases to trimming and J lost 0 bases, with 14 bases between them. CDR3: CATSQGRRGSNQPQHF. CDR3 in DNA: TGTGCCACCAGCCAGGGGCGCAGAGGTAGCAATCAGCCCCAGCATTTT.

This clonotype has at least ten counts. This chain joins TRBV6-6 and TRBJ1-2; D not certain. Trimming shortened V by 7 bases and J by 4 bases, and 22 bases separated the two germline ends. The CDR3 runs 16 residues. The germline V gene encodes CDR1 MNHNY and CDR2 SVGAGI (reference sequence). The chain's CDR3 is CASIAETPSGGYGYTF. The DNA for the CDR3 is TGTGCCAGCATCGCCGAGACTCCCTCAGGCGGCTATGGCTACACCTTC.

This chain uses TRBV9 with TRBJ2-2; 8 positions match TRBD2. The germline V gene encodes CDR1 SGDLS and CDR2 YYNGEE. V lost 3 bases to trimming and J lost 8 bases; unmatched junction nucleotides: 15. CDR3 size: 17 residues. The CDR3 DNA reads TGTGCCAGCAGCGCCAGCGGGGGCAGGTGGTCCTTAGGGGAGCTGTTTTTT. Translation gives CASSASGGRWSLGELFF.

The rearrangement uses TRBV5-1 and TRBJ2-3; tentative D call: TRBD2 (6 bases). The CDR3 loop spans 14 amino acids. V was clipped by 3 bases and J by 4 bases, with 12 bases between them. Per germline, CDR1 SGHRS and CDR2 YFSETQ. CDR3 loop: CASSSLGSADTQYF. The CDR3 coding sequence is TGCGCCAGCAGCTCACTCGGGAGTGCAGATACGCAGTATTTT.

This clonotype has at least ten counts. The chain uses TRBV7-9 and TRBJ2-7; no definite D call. Trimming removed 5 bases at V and 2 bases at J, with 7 bases between. Germline lookup yields CDR1 SEHNR and CDR2 FQNEAQ (reference sequence). CDR3 size: 12 residues. The CDR3 nucleotides read TGTGCCAGCAGCCCCGCGGCCTACGAGCAGTACTTC. Its protein is CASSPAAYEQYF.

V and J are TRBV20-1 and TRBJ2-2; D not certain. V lost 0 bases, J lost 0 bases, and 8 bases lay in between. CDR1 is DFQATT, CDR2 SNEGSKA, per germline (reference sequence). The CDR3 consists of 15 residues. CDR3 amino acids: CSARDPFSNTGELFF. CDR3 DNA: TGCAGTGCTAGAGATCCCTTCTCGAACACCGGGGAGCTGTTTTTT.

The V and J genes are TRBV7-3 and TRBJ2-1, with 8 positions matching TRBD2. This CDR3 has 17 amino acids. CDR1 and CDR2 from the germline V gene are SGHTA and FQGTGA. J gave up 4 bases and V 1 base, and 9 bases lay outside the gene matches. The CDR3 here is CASSLMRSSGMYNEQFF. Here the CDR3 DNA reads TGTGCCAGCAGCTTAATGAGGAGTAGCGGGATGTACAATGAGCAGTTCTTC.

This clonotype was found many times. The rearrangement links TRBV9 to TRBJ1-1, with D perhaps matching TRBD1 (6 bases). Germline loops: CDR1 SGDLS, CDR2 YYNGEE. CDR3 length: 15 residues. Trimming removed 3 bases at V and 1 base at J, with 13 bases between. CDR3 region: CASSAGDITNTEAFF. The CDR3 DNA reads TGTGCCAGCAGCGCCGGGGACATTACGAACACTGAAGCTTTCTTT.

Points on this clonotype: This could be a read error, since a much larger clone is one nucleotide away. This sequence joins TRBV7-2 and TRBJ1-1, with D possibly matching TRBD1 (6 bases). The CDR3 has 14 amino acids. CDR1 and CDR2 from the germline V gene are SGHTA and FQGNSA. Trimming removed 4 bases at V and 4 bases at J, with 13 bases between. CDR3 sequence reads: CASSCLQGSTEAFF. In DNA, the CDR3 is TGTGCCAGCAGCTGCTTACAGGGTAGCACTGAAGCTTTCTTT. Variable domain in full (rest from reference TRBV7-2 and TRBJ1-1): GAGVSQSPSNKVTEKGKDVELRCDPISGHTALYWYRQSLGQGLEFLIYFQGNSAPDKSGLPSDRFSAERTGGSVSTLTIQRTQQEDSAVYLCASSCLQGSTEAFFGQGTRLTVV.